Listed here is a single TCR beta chain. The entry originates in a study of cytomegalovirus exposure and HLA in healthy donors. CDR1 is SGHTA and CDR2 is FQGNSA in the germline V gene. This CDR3 is 14 amino acids long. The V and J ends lost 1 base and 4 bases respectively, with 9 bases between them. TCRdb's copy holds only in-frame clones and misses some; the assay was immunoSEQ multiplex PCR. The repertoire consists of tens of thousands of clones, with 90% to 95% occurring once and the leading ten covering around 4.5%. The sample taken for sequencing was PBMCs. This chain joins TRBV7-2 and TRBJ2-3; a weak D match, TRBD1 (5 bases). This sequence originates from a man between 18 and 35 years old in good health and CMV-seropositive. In DNA form, the CDR3 reads TGTGCCAGCAGCTTAGGGGGCAGGGCAGATACGCAGTATTTT. This encodes CASSLGGRADTQYF.